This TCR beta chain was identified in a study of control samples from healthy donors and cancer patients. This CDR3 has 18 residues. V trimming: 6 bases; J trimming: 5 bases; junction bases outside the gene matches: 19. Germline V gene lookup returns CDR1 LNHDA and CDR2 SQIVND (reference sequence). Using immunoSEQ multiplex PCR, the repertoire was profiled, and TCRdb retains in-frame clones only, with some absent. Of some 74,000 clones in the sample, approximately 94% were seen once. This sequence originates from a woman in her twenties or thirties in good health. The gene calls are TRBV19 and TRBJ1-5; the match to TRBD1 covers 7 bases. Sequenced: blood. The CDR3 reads CASRPRDSSQRTDQPQHF. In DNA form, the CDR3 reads TGTGCCAGTAGACCCCGGGACAGCTCCCAAAGGACAGATCAGCCCCAGCATTTT.